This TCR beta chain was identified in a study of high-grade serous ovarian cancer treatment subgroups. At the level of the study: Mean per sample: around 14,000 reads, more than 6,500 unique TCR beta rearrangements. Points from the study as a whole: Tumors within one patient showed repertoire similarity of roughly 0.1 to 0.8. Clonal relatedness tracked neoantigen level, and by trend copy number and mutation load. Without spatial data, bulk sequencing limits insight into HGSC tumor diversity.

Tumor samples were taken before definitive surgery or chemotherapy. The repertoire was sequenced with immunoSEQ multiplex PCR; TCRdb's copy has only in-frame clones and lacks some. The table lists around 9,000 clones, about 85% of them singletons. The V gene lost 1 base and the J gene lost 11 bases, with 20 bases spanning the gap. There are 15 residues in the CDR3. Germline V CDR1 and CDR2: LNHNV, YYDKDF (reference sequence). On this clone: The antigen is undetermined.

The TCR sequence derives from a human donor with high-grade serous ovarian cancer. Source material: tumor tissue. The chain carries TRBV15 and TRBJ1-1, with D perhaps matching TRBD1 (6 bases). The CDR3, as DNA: TGTGCCACCAGCAGAGCCCAGACAGGAGCTGGACTGGCTTTCTTT. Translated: CATSRAQTGAGLAFF.